This T cell receptor beta chain was retrieved from a study of blood T cell repertoires in COVID-19. Study-level background: COVID-19 samples, acute and convalescent, were from the United States, Italy and Spain.

Authors' analysis steps: Amplification of reference gene primers was used by the study to estimate nucleated cell counts. Using immunoSEQ multiplex PCR, the repertoire was profiled, and TCRdb retains in-frame clones only, with some absent. The V and J calls and clone size are taken from that table; D and trimming were inferred from the DNA. The repertoire consists of over 200,000 clones, with 70% to 90% occurring once and the leading ten covering roughly a tenth. This clone showed up just once. The CDR3 runs to 11 residues. Germline CDR1 reads SGDLS; CDR2 reads YYNGEE. V lost 10 bases, J lost 5 bases, and 12 bases lay in between. Enrollees, about 18 to 89 years old, lived in some 24 US areas. Participant reports of clinical history set cohort assignment.

This rearrangement joins TRBV9 to TRBJ1-2; no clear D gene. Sample: PBMCs or T cells enriched from blood (not recorded which). This clonotype originated in a young man who had recovered from COVID-19. The DNA of the CDR3 is TGTGCCGGCCCAGGCCCATATGGCTACACCTTC. Residues: CAGPGPYGYTF. The full variable domain, with the rest looked up from reference TRBV9 and TRBJ1-2, is DSGVTQTPKHLITATGQRVTLRCSPRSGDLSVYWYQQSLDQGLQFLIQYYNGEERAKGNILERFSAQQFPDLHSELNLSSLELGDSALYFCAGPGPYGYTFGSGTRLTVV.